The next 31 T cell receptor beta chains were all read from a single sample in a study of long-term antiretroviral therapy in people with HIV. A v3.0 immunoSEQ assay was performed at survey level. TCRdb's copy holds only in-frame clones and misses some; the assay was immunoSEQ multiplex PCR. This table holds 20,000 to 25,000 clones, 79% found once. Sequences were derived from unsorted PBMCs, sampled 4.1 years after starting antiretroviral therapy. Source of these receptors: a woman aged 40 to 50 with HIV.

This rearrangement joins TRBV1 to TRBJ2-5. TRBV1 is marked as a pseudogene. The CDR3 contains 17 residues. In nucleotides, the CDR3 is TGCACCAGCAGCCAAGAGAGGAGTACCGGACCCCAAGAGACCCAGTACTTC. It is translated as CTSSQERSTGPQETQYF.

V is TRBV7-6 and J is TRBJ1-6; maybe TRBD1 (5 bases). Trimming took 1 base from V and 9 from J, leaving 13 bases between them. Germline V gives CDR1 SGHVS, CDR2 FNYEAQ. CDR3 length: 15 amino acids. In DNA form, the CDR3 reads TGTGCCAGCAGCTTAGGCAGGGAGGATGTTTCACCCCTCCACTTT. It encodes CASSLGREDVSPLHF.

This clone was recorded only once. This chain uses TRBV7-2 with TRBJ2-1; 8 bases fit TRBD2. Germline V lookup: CDR1 SGHTA, CDR2 FQGNSA. The CDR3 runs 15 residues. Losses at the gene ends were 4 bases for V and 8 bases for J; bases not matched to a gene: 10. Here the CDR3 DNA reads TGTGCCAGCAGCTCACCGGGACTAGGAGTTCATGAGCAGTTCTTC. This gives the protein CASSSPGLGVHEQFF.

V usage is TRBV10-1 and J usage is TRBJ1-2, with D unresolved. V lost 4 bases to trimming and J lost 4 bases, with 7 bases between them. Germline-derived CDR1 and CDR2 are WNHNN and SYGVQD (reference sequence). This CDR3 is built from 12 residues. In nucleotides, the CDR3 is TGCGCCAGCAGTGGACCCGTCTATGGCTACACCTTC. Protein product: CASSGPVYGYTF.

The chain uses TRBV15 and TRBJ1-3, with 9 bases that match TRBD1. This CDR3 has 15 amino acids. V lost 4 bases, J lost 6 bases, and 7 bases stayed unmatched. Germline CDR1 LNHNV, CDR2 YYDKDF (reference sequence). The CDR3 DNA reads as TGTGCCACCAGCATTGGGACAGGGCTGGAAAACACCATATATTTT. It yields the protein CATSIGTGLENTIYF.

The CDR3 sequence is CASSEGDYGYTF. Here the CDR3 DNA reads TGTGCCAGCTCAGAGGGGGATTATGGCTACACCTTC. The rearrangement links TRBV18 to TRBJ1-2; D is perhaps TRBD1 (6 bases). The CDR3 loop spans 12 amino acids. Per germline, CDR1 KGHSH and CDR2 LQKENI. With 5 bases removed from V and 5 bases from J, the gap between germline ends came to 9 bases. Full variable domain (outside the CDR3, taken from reference TRBV18 and TRBJ1-2): NAGVMQNPRHLVRRRGQEARLRCSPMKGHSHVYWYRQLPEEGLKFMVYLQKENIIDESGMPKERFSAEFPKEGPSILRIQQVVRGDSAAYFCASSEGDYGYTFGSGTRLTVV.

The V gene is TRBV18, the J gene TRBJ2-7, with a possible D match to TRBD1 (5 bases). The CDR3 runs to 15 residues. The germline CDR1 and CDR2 sequences are KGHSH and LQKENI. V was cut by 4 bases and J by 5 bases, with 18 bases left in between. CDR3 loop: CASSLGQAQSHEQYF. The CDR3 nucleotides read TGTGCCAGCTCACTAGGACAAGCCCAGAGCCACGAGCAGTACTTC.

The chain joins TRBV5-1 to TRBJ1-1; 11 bases map to TRBD1. V shed 4 bases and J 5 bases; nucleotides not matched to a gene: 7. The CDR3 is 15 amino acids. Per germline, CDR1 SGHRS and CDR2 YFSETQ. For the CDR3, the DNA is TGCGCCAGCAGCCCCGGACAGGGGGCTTTGACTGAAGCTTTCTTT. Translated: CASSPGQGALTEAFF.

This clone was counted a single time. The rearrangement uses TRBV5-1 and TRBJ1-1, with 11 bases matching TRBD1. The germline V gene has CDR1 SGHRS and CDR2 YFSETQ. The CDR3 length is 14 residues. Trimming cost V 3 bases and J 4 bases; bases outside gene matches: 2. This chain's CDR3 is CASSWTGGVTEAFF. CDR3 bases: TGCGCCAGCAGCTGGACAGGGGGCGTCACTGAAGCTTTCTTT. Looking up the rest from reference TRBV5-1 and TRBJ1-1 gives the full variable domain: KAGVTQTPRYLIKTRGQQVTLSCSPISGHRSVSWYQQTPGQGLQFLFEYFSETQRNKGNFPGRFSGRQFSNSRSEMNVSTLELGDSALYLCASSWTGGVTEAFFGQGTRLTVV.

The gene calls are TRBV7-9 and TRBJ1-4, with D hard to call. The CDR3 loop spans 14 amino acids. CDR1 and CDR2 from the germline V gene are SEHNR and FQNEAQ (reference sequence). The V gene lost 6 bases and the J gene lost 1 base, with 9 bases spanning the gap. CDR3 sequence (DNA): TGTGCCAGCAGTTCCAGCGGAACTAATGAAAAACTGTTTTTT. This sequence encodes CASSSSGTNEKLFF. Full variable domain (rest looked up from reference TRBV7-9 and TRBJ1-4): DTGVSQNPRHKITKRGQNVTFRCDPISEHNRLYWYRQTLGQGPEFLTYFQNEAQLEKSRLLSDRFSAERPKGSFSTLEIQRTEQGDSAMYLCASSSSGTNEKLFFGSGTQLSVL.

A single count supports this clone. V is TRBV18 and J is TRBJ2-1; TRBD2 agrees at 13 bases. CDR3 length: 15 amino acids. With V trimmed by 2 bases and J by 9 bases, 4 bases remained unmatched. Germline V gene lookup returns CDR1 KGHSH and CDR2 LQKENI. The CDR3 is CASSPGLAGASEQFF. The CDR3 DNA reads as TGTGCCAGCTCACCAGGACTAGCGGGAGCGAGTGAGCAGTTCTTC.

In its sample, this clone was seen a few times. The gene calls are TRBV5-1 and TRBJ1-2; the match to TRBD1 covers 9 bases. Trimming at V came to 2 bases and at J to 7 bases, leaving 9 bases not matched to a gene. The CDR3 totals 15 residues. CDR1 and CDR2 from the germline V gene are SGHRS and YFSETQ. CDR3 sequence (DNA): TGCGCCAGCAGCTTAGATTACAGGGGGCAGGTTGGCTACACCTTC. It yields the protein CASSLDYRGQVGYTF. Using reference TRBV5-1 and TRBJ1-2 for the parts outside the CDR3, the full variable domain is KAGVTQTPRYLIKTRGQQVTLSCSPISGHRSVSWYQQTPGQGLQFLFEYFSETQRNKGNFPGRFSGRQFSNSRSEMNVSTLELGDSALYLCASSLDYRGQVGYTFGSGTRLTVV.

This chain uses TRBV5-1 with TRBJ2-1, with a weak D call TRBD1 (6 bases). The CDR3 spans 18 residues. V lost 6 bases and J lost 1, with 23 bases in between. CDR1 and CDR2 (germline): SGHRS, YFSETQ. CDR3 in DNA: TGCGCCAGCAAAGGGGCAGGGGCTTCTACCGATTCCTACAATGAGCAGTTCTTC. It translates to CASKGAGASTDSYNEQFF.

V gene TRBV6-1 combines with J gene TRBJ2-7; the D gene is possibly TRBD1 (5 bases). This CDR3 contains 15 residues. The germline V and J ends were trimmed by 3 bases and 7 bases, with 19 bases remaining between them. The V gene's germline CDR1 is MNHNS and CDR2 SASEGT. The CDR3 here is CASSEGWQGILEQYF. CDR3 nucleotides: TGTGCCAGCAGTGAGGGGTGGCAGGGAATATTAGAGCAGTACTTC.

The CDR3 sequence: CASSLDRNQPQHF. The CDR3 nucleotides read TGTGCCAGCTCACTGGACAGAAATCAGCCCCAGCATTTT. J is TRBJ1-5 and V is TRBV18, with D tentatively TRBD1 (6 bases). Germline V CDR1 and CDR2: KGHSH, LQKENI. The CDR3 loop spans 13 amino acids. Trimming took 4 bases from V and 4 from J, leaving 8 bases between them.

For the CDR3, the DNA is TGTGCCAGCAGCGTAGGACAGAACTATGGCTACACCTTC. Its translation: CASSVGQNYGYTF. The chain has TRBV9 and TRBJ1-2, with D perhaps matching TRBD1 (5 bases). The V gene lost 0 bases and the J gene lost 2 bases, with 5 bases spanning the gap. This CDR3 comprises 13 residues. CDR1 is SGDLS, CDR2 YYNGEE, per germline.

The rearrangement joins TRBV2 to TRBJ2-1; possible D gene TRBD2, 6 bases. The CDR3 has 15 amino acids. V lost 6 bases and J 4 bases, leaving 16 bases between the germline ends. CDR1 is SNHLY and CDR2 is FYNNEI in the germline V gene. This chain's CDR3 is CASRESGSSYNEQFF. The CDR3 DNA follows: TGTGCCAGCAGGGAGTCCGGGAGCTCATACAATGAGCAGTTCTTC.

The chain carries TRBV19 and TRBJ2-2; TRBD2 matches 11 bases. Germline values: CDR1 LNHDA, CDR2 SQIVND (reference sequence). The CDR3 sequence is 17 residues long. The trim removed 1 base at V and 6 bases at J, leaving 7 bases unmatched. The CDR3 DNA sequence: TGTGCCAGTAGTATAGGTCGTAGCGGGGGGGCTCCCGGGGAGCTGTTTTTT. Translating it yields CASSIGRSGGAPGELFF.

The J gene is TRBJ1-1, the V gene TRBV5-6; 10 bases align to TRBD1. V gave up 2 bases and J gave up 5 bases; unmatched junction bases: 9. In germline, CDR1 is SGHDT, CDR2 YYEEEE. This CDR3 spans 16 amino acids. CDR3 DNA: TGTGCCAGCAGCTTTGGGACAGGGGTTTTTGGAACTGAAGCTTTCTTT. This sequence encodes CASSFGTGVFGTEAFF.

This clone occurred a few times. The J gene is TRBJ2-5, the V gene TRBV10-2, with unresolved D. The CDR3 runs 11 residues. In germline, CDR1 is WSHSY, CDR2 SAAADI. V shed 6 bases and J shed 5 bases, with 7 bases lying between them. CDR3 DNA: TGCGCCAGCAGCAACGTGGAGACCCAGTACTTC. Its protein is CASSNVETQYF.

This chain uses TRBV6-5 with TRBJ1-2; D not resolved. Germline values: CDR1 MNHEY, CDR2 SVGAGI. V lost 2 bases to trimming and J lost 7 bases, with 17 bases between them. This CDR3 contains 15 residues. The CDR3 loop is CASSYLSGRFGGYTF. The CDR3 nucleotides are TGTGCCAGCAGTTACCTTTCCGGGCGATTTGGTGGCTACACCTTC.

This chain connects TRBV4-3 to TRBJ1-1; no reliable D call. The CDR3 length is 15 residues. Germline V gene lookup returns CDR1 LGHNA and CDR2 YSLEER. V gave up 3 bases and J gave up 1 base, with 12 bases separating them. The CDR3 bases are TGCGCCAGCAGCCAGACTTCTACCCAGAACACTGAAGCTTTCTTT. Its translation: CASSQTSTQNTEAFF.

The chain couples TRBV19 to TRBJ1-5; D gene ambiguous. V gave up 3 bases and J gave up 3 bases, with 12 bases separating them. CDR3 size: 15 residues. Germline V gives CDR1 LNHDA, CDR2 SQIVND (reference sequence). The CDR3 loop is CASSMRGSSNQPQHF. CDR3 in DNA: TGTGCCAGTAGTATGCGGGGATCCTCCAATCAGCCCCAGCATTTT. Supplemented by reference TRBV19 and TRBJ1-5, the full variable domain reads DGGITQSPKYLFRKEGQNVTLSCEQNLNHDAMYWYRQDPGQGLRLIYYSQIVNDFQKGDIAEGYSVSREKKESFPLTVTSAQKNPTAFYLCASSMRGSSNQPQHFGDGTRLSIL.

In nucleotides, the CDR3 is TGTGCCAGTAGTATCCGGAGACTAGCGGGAGGGCTATCTGTTAAGACCCAGTACTTC. This encodes CASSIRRLAGGLSVKTQYF. The chain joins TRBV19 to TRBJ2-5, with TRBD2 matching 14 bases. V lost 3 bases to trimming and J lost 6 bases; unmatched junction nucleotides: 15. Germline CDR1 and CDR2: LNHDA and SQIVND (reference sequence). The CDR3 is made up of 19 amino acids.

The chain is built from TRBV7-1 and TRBJ2-3, with TRBD1 matching 7 bases. TRBV7-1 carries the ORF label, with uncertain function. The ends lost 5 bases at V and 1 base at J; junction bases unmatched: 6. The CDR3 runs 15 residues. DNA for the CDR3: TGTGCCAGCAGCCTGACAGGGATGGGCACAGATACGCAGTATTTT. This encodes CASSLTGMGTDTQYF.

This chain uses TRBV9 with TRBJ2-3; D gene unclear. The V gene's germline CDR1 is SGDLS and CDR2 YYNGEE. Trimming cost V 0 bases and J 8 bases, with 10 bases left between them. The CDR3 is 13 residues long. The CDR3 protein is CASSVERLGTQYF. In DNA form, the CDR3 reads TGTGCCAGCAGCGTAGAACGCCTGGGTACGCAGTATTTT. Looking up the rest from reference TRBV9 and TRBJ2-3 gives the full variable domain: DSGVTQTPKHLITATGQRVTLRCSPRSGDLSVYWYQQSLDQGLQFLIQYYNGEERAKGNILERFSAQQFPDLHSELNLSSLELGDSALYFCASSVERLGTQYFGPGTRLTVL.

This clone showed up just a few times. J is TRBJ1-5 and V is TRBV19; 10 bases are a match to TRBD1. The CDR3 sequence is 15 residues long. V was pared by 6 bases and J by 4 bases, with 6 bases of the junction left unmatched. CDR1 is LNHDA and CDR2 is SQIVND in the germline V gene (reference sequence). Here the CDR3 reads CASSRQGAGNQPQHF. The DNA of the CDR3 is TGTGCCAGTAGCCGACAGGGGGCGGGTAATCAGCCCCAGCATTTT.

This clone was seen once. The V call is TRBV11-2, the J call TRBJ1-1; 7 bases are shared with TRBD1. Germline CDR1 SGHAT, CDR2 FQNNGV. V lost 7 bases, J lost 6 bases, and 8 bases stayed unmatched. CDR3 length: 13 residues. The CDR3 DNA reads as TGTGCCAGCACCCGACAGGGCGAACCTGAAGCTTTCTTT. Translation: CASTRQGEPEAFF.

This chain uses TRBV4-2 with TRBJ2-5; D is possibly TRBD2 (5 bases). V lost 4 bases, J lost 5 bases, and 11 bases lay in between. The CDR3 has 13 residues. Germline CDR1 is LGHNA and CDR2 is YNFKEQ. CDR3 region: CASSPGITETQYF. The CDR3 nucleotides are TGTGCCAGCAGCCCGGGGATCACCGAGACCCAGTACTTC.

The sample holds a few counts of this clone. This chain joins TRBV30 and TRBJ1-1, with TRBD1 matching 9 bases. V was pared by 3 bases and J by 8 bases, with 13 bases of the junction left unmatched. Germline V gives CDR1 GTSNPN, CDR2 SVGIG (reference sequence). The CDR3 spans 15 residues. The CDR3 sequence is CAWRTGTGMPREAFF. CDR3 nucleotides: TGTGCCTGGAGGACCGGGACAGGGATGCCCAGAGAAGCTTTCTTT.

The chain couples TRBV10-1 to TRBJ2-5; 7 positions match TRBD1. CDR1 is WNHNN and CDR2 is SYGVQD in the germline V gene (reference sequence). This CDR3 is 14 amino acids long. V lost 4 bases and J lost 9; bases outside the gene matches: 11. The CDR3 coding sequence is TGCGCCAGCAGTGCCTACAGGGGCCAAGGGGCCCAGTACTTC. As protein: CASSAYRGQGAQYF.